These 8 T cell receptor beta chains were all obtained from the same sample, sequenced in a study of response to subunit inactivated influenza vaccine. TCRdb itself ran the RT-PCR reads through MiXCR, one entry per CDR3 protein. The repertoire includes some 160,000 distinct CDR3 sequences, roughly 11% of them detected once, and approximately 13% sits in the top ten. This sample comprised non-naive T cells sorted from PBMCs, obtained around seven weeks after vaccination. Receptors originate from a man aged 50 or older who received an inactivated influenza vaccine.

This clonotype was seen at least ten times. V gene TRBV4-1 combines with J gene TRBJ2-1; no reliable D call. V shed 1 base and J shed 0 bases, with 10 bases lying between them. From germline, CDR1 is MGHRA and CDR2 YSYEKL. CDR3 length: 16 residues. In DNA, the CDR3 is TGCGCCAGCAGCCAAGGTAGCTGGGGCTCCTACAATGAGCAGTTCTTC. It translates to CASSQGSWGSYNEQFF.

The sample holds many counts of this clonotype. In DNA, the CDR3 is TGTGCCAGCAGCCCCCATGCAACGGGGTCACCCCTCCACTTT. It codes for CASSPHATGSPLHF. The genes are TRBV11-1 and TRBJ1-6, with D uncertain. CDR3 length equals 14 residues. Per germline, CDR1 SGHAT and CDR2 FQDESV (reference sequence). Between the trimmed V and J ends, which lost 5 bases and 10 bases, there was a span of 15 bases.

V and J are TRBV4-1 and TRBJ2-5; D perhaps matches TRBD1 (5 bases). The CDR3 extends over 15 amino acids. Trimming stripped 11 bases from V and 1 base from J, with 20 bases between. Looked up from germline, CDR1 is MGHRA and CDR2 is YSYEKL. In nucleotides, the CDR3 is TGCGCCCCTTCGCCGGCGGTGGGGCCCCAAGAGACCCAGTACTTC. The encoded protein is CAPSPAVGPQETQYF.

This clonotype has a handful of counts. This chain's CDR3 is CAISEQGMSGEQYF. Here the CDR3 DNA reads TGTGCCATCAGTGAACAGGGTATGAGTGGCGAGCAGTACTTC. The chain employs TRBV10-3 and TRBJ2-7; D possibly corresponds to TRBD1 (6 bases). The CDR3 is made up of 14 amino acids. The V end lost 3 bases, the J end lost 6 bases, and 15 bases lay between the germline ends. Germline V gene data show CDR1 as ENHRY and CDR2 as SYGVKD.

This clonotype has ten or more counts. This CDR3 reads CSVVGRGLSEQFF. DNA for the CDR3: TGCAGCGTTGTGGGCAGGGGGCTGAGTGAGCAGTTCTTC. The V gene is TRBV29-1, the J gene TRBJ2-1; 8 nucleotides line up with TRBD1. The CDR3 totals 13 residues. V trimming: 4 bases; J trimming: 9 bases; junction bases outside the gene matches: 8. Germline CDR1 is SQVTM and CDR2 is ANQGSEA.

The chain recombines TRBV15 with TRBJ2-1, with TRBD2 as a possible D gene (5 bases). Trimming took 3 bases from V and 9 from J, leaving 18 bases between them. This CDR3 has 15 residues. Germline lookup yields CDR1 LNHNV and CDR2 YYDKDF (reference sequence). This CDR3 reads CATSRSSFRAGEQFF. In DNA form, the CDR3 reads TGTGCCACCAGCAGGTCTTCCTTTCGGGCGGGTGAGCAGTTCTTC.

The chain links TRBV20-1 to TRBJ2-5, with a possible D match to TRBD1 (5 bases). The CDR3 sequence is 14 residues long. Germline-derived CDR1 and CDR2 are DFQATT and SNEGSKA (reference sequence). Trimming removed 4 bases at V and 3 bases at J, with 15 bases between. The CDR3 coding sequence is TGCAGTGCTAATTGGGGCGCGTTGGAAGAGACCCAGTACTTC. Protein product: CSANWGALEETQYF.

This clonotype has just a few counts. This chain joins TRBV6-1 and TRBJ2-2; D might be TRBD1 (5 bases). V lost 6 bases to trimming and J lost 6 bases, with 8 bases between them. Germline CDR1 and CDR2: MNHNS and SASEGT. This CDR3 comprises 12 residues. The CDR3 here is CASRARAGELFF. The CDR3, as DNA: TGTGCCAGCAGGGCCAGGGCCGGGGAGCTGTTTTTT.